This T cell receptor (beta chain) is drawn from a study of human versus mouse CDR3 diversity and MHC coevolution. Study findings and constraints: Compared with mice, human CDR3s carried more deletions and insertions on average.

Remarks on this clone: The antigen is not known.

Measured with immunoSEQ multiplex PCR; TCRdb has only the in-frame clones, and not every one. The profile covers 75,000 to 90,000 clones, with around 93% appearing a single time and around 1.3% taken by the ten largest. Germline CDR1 is MNHEY and CDR2 is SVGAGI. The V gene lost 6 bases and the J gene lost 7 bases, with 19 bases spanning the gap. There are 14 residues in the CDR3. Cells were CD45RO-negative CD62L-positive naive CD4 T cells sorted from PBMCs. The sequence was collected from a person aged 30 to 69 in good health. The chain recombines TRBV6-5 with TRBJ2-7, with a possible D match to TRBD2 (5 bases). The sequencing sample was made of naive CD4+ T cells from blood. The subset is: CD45RO-negative CD62L-positive naive CD4 T cells. CDR3 in amino acids: CASRWLVGVGEQYF. The DNA for the CDR3 is TGTGCCAGCAGATGGCTCGTCGGGGTGGGGGAGCAGTACTTC.